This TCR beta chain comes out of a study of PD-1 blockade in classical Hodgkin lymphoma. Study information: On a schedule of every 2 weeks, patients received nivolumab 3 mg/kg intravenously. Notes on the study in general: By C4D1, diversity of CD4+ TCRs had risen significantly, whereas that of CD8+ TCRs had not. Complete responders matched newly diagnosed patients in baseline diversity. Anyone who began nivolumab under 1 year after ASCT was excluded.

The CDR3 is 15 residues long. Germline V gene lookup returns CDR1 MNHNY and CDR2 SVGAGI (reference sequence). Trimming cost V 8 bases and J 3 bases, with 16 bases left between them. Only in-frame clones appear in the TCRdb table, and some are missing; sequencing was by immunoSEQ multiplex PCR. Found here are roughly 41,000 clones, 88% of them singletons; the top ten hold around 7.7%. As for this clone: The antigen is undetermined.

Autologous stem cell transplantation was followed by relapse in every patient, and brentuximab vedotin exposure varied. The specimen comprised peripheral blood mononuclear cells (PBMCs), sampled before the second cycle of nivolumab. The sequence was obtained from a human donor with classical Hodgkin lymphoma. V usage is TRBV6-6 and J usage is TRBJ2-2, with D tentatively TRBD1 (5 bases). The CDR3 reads CASYLTGADTGELFF. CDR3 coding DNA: TGTGCCAGCTATCTAACAGGAGCTGACACCGGGGAGCTGTTTTTT.